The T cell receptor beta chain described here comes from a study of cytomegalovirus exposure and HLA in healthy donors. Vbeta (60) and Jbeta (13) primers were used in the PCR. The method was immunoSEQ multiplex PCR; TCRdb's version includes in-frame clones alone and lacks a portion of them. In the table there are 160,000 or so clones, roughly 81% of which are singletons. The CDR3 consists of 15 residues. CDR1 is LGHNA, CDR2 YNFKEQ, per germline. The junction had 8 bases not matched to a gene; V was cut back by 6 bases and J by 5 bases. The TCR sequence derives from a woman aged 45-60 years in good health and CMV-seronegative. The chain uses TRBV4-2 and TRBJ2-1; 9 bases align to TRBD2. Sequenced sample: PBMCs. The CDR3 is CASSRIPSGDNEQFF. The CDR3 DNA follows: TGTGCCAGCAGTCGGATACCTAGCGGGGACAATGAGCAGTTCTTC.